These 30 T cell receptor beta chains share one sample of origin, sequenced in a study of early T cells in non-severe SARS-CoV-2 infection. TCRdb re-called the 5' RACE reads with MiXCR, one entry per CDR3 protein. The sample consists of tens of thousands of distinct CDR3 sequences, around 13% of them appearing once. This specimen was whole blood, taken at baseline. The receptors come from an adult who was a healthcare worker with PCR-confirmed SARS-CoV-2 infection or an uninfected control (not recorded which).

The table lists this clonotype with a few counts. V gene TRBV7-3 combines with J gene TRBJ2-3; 7 bases are shared with TRBD2. J was trimmed by 0 bases and V by 1 base; bases with no gene match: 1. The V gene's germline CDR1 is SGHTA and CDR2 FQGTGA. The CDR3 consists of 15 residues. The CDR3 coding sequence is TGTGCCAGCAGCTTAAGCGGGGGAAGCACAGATACGCAGTATTTT. Translating it yields CASSLSGGSTDTQYF.

The V gene is TRBV11-3, the J gene TRBJ1-2; TRBD1 matches at 7 bases. The ends lost 5 bases at V and 4 bases at J; junction bases unmatched: 7. This CDR3 has 14 amino acids. The V gene's germline CDR1 is SGHNT and CDR2 YENEEA. The CDR3 sequence is CASSQGEVRYGYTF. Written as DNA, the CDR3 is TGTGCCAGCAGCCAGGGGGAGGTCCGCTATGGCTACACCTTC.

V usage is TRBV7-3 and J usage is TRBJ2-3; the match to TRBD2 covers 9 bases. V was clipped by 2 bases and J by 3 bases; unmatched bases: 3. Germline loops: CDR1 SGHTA, CDR2 FQGTGA. This CDR3 has 15 amino acids. CDR3 bases: TGTGCCAGCAGCTTAGCGGGGGGGCAGACAGATACGCAGTATTTT. This codes for CASSLAGGQTDTQYF.

Many counts were recorded for this clonotype. The chain couples TRBV20-1 to TRBJ1-1; the D gene is possibly TRBD1 (6 bases). The CDR3 runs 16 residues. Germline loops: CDR1 DFQATT, CDR2 SNEGSKA (reference sequence). The V end lost 0 bases, the J end lost 1 base, and 15 bases lay between the germline ends. Here the CDR3 DNA reads TGCAGTGCTAGAGATACAGGGATGGGGAAGAACACTGAAGCTTTCTTT. Its translation is CSARDTGMGKNTEAFF.

About this clonotype: A much bigger clone sits one base away, suggesting this may be a read error. V usage is TRBV20-1 and J usage is TRBJ2-7; perhaps D is TRBD1 or TRBD2 (5 bases each). The CDR3 length is 15 residues. V lost 3 bases and J lost 2, with 17 bases in between. CDR1 and CDR2 from the germline V gene are DFQATT and SNEGSKA (reference sequence). The CDR3 region is CSASGGPQRTYEQYF. In nucleotides, the CDR3 is TGCAGTGCTAGTGGGGGACCACAACGAACCTACGAGCAGTACTTC.

Ten or more counts support this clonotype. The genes are TRBV28 and TRBJ1-4, with D hard to call. Germline V gene lookup returns CDR1 MDHEN and CDR2 SYDVKM. The ends were cut back, 4 bases at V and 8 bases at J, with 8 bases in the middle. The CDR3 has 12 residues. As DNA, the CDR3 is TGTGCCAGCAGTTACGTTGGGGAAAAACTGTTTTTT. Protein product: CASSYVGEKLFF.

The V gene is TRBV12-3 or TRBV12-4, the J gene TRBJ2-6, with D tentatively TRBD1 (6 bases). V lost 1 base, J lost 0 bases, and 10 bases lay in between. CDR3 length: 17 amino acids. The CDR3 loop reads CASSLGQANSGANVLTF. The CDR3 nucleotides are TGTGCCAGCAGTTTAGGACAGGCGAACTCTGGGGCCAACGTCCTGACTTTC.

J is TRBJ2-2 and V is TRBV7-3, with TRBD1 matching 10 bases. V dropped 4 bases and J dropped 2; count of bases not matched to a gene: 4. The CDR3 runs to 16 residues. Germline assignment: CDR1 SGHTA and CDR2 FQGTGA. This CDR3 is CASSSGTGANTGELFF. The CDR3, as DNA: TGTGCCAGCAGCTCCGGGACAGGGGCCAACACCGGGGAGCTGTTTTTT.

This clonotype showed up just a few times. The chain is built from TRBV7-6 and TRBJ2-1; 7 nucleotides match TRBD1. Germline CDR1 SGHVS, CDR2 FNYEAQ. The CDR3 has 15 residues. V lost 2 bases, J lost 3 bases, and 4 bases stayed unmatched. The DNA of the CDR3 is TGTGCCAGCAGCTTAAAACAGGGGAACTACAATGAGCAGTTCTTC. The encoded protein is CASSLKQGNYNEQFF.

This clonotype was recorded at least ten times. The chain employs TRBV7-2 and TRBJ2-1; possible D gene TRBD1, 5 bases. V lost 6 bases and J lost 0, with 15 bases in between. This CDR3 comprises 16 residues. In germline, CDR1 is SGHTA, CDR2 FQGNSA. CDR3 DNA: TGTGCCAGCAGTCCTGGACCCCAGGGCTCCTACAATGAGCAGTTCTTC. Amino acids: CASSPGPQGSYNEQFF.

The rearrangement uses TRBV7-6 and TRBJ2-1; the match to TRBD2 covers 15 bases. This CDR3 comprises 20 residues. The germline CDR1 and CDR2 sequences are SGHVS and FNYEAQ. Unmatched junction bases numbered 12, after V lost 5 bases and J lost 1 base. CDR3 DNA: TGTGCCAGCAGCACGCCAGGACTAGCGGGAGGGCCTGAGTCCTACAATGAGCAGTTCTTC. Amino acids: CASSTPGLAGGPESYNEQFF. Full variable domain (rest looked up from reference TRBV7-6 and TRBJ2-1): GAGVSQSPRYKVTKRGQDVALRCDPISGHVSLYWYRQALGQGPEFLTYFNYEAQQDKSGLPNDRFSAERPEGSISTLTIQRTEQRDSAMYRCASSTPGLAGGPESYNEQFFGPGTRLTVL.

As regards this clonotype: One end of the junction is discordant with germline, which a read error may explain. The rearrangement joins TRBV23-1 to TRBJ2-3; no clear D. TRBV23-1 is an ORF for which the function is uncertain. This CDR3 region has 10 residues. This CDR3 reads CAHSTDTQYF. CDR3 DNA: TGCGCCCACAGCACCGATACGCAGTATTTT.

This clonotype was detected a few times. The gene calls are TRBV7-6 and TRBJ2-1, with 9 bases fitting TRBD1. This CDR3 is 15 amino acids long. Germline V CDR1 and CDR2: SGHVS, FNYEAQ. J was trimmed by 9 bases and V by 0 bases; bases with no gene match: 6. The CDR3 DNA sequence: TGTGCCAGCAGCTTAGCGCGGACAGGGGATCTTGAGCAGTTCTTC. This codes for CASSLARTGDLEQFF.

V is TRBV20-1 and J is TRBJ2-3, with D perhaps TRBD1 (6 bases). CDR3 length: 15 amino acids. Deletions cut 2 bases from V and 5 bases from J, with 17 bases between. Germline V gives CDR1 DFQATT, CDR2 SNEGSKA (reference sequence). The CDR3 loop is CSARKGTSTLDTQYF. The CDR3 DNA reads TGCAGTGCTAGAAAAGGGACATCGACTCTAGATACGCAGTATTTT.

The genes are TRBV7-9 and TRBJ2-4; no definite D call. The ends were cut back, 2 bases at V and 7 bases at J, with 15 bases in the middle. The CDR3 has 15 residues. Germline CDR1 and CDR2: SEHNR and FQNEAQ (reference sequence). Here the CDR3 reads CASSLQGPPTNIQYF. In DNA form, the CDR3 reads TGTGCCAGCAGCTTACAAGGTCCTCCCACGAACATTCAGTACTTC.

Written as DNA, the CDR3 is TGTGCCAGCAGCTTAGCGCCTAGCGGGAGGAACGAGCAGTACTTC. It yields the protein CASSLAPSGRNEQYF. The V and J genes are TRBV7-9 and TRBJ2-7, with 11 nucleotides matching TRBD2. Trimming took 0 bases from V and 5 from J; bases not matched to a gene: 3. The CDR3 is 15 residues long. Germline CDR1 SEHNR, CDR2 FQNEAQ (reference sequence).

The rearrangement links TRBV7-9 to TRBJ2-7, with D unresolved. The CDR3 is 11 amino acids. The germline V gene encodes CDR1 SEHNR and CDR2 FQNEAQ (reference sequence). The germline V and J ends were trimmed by 4 bases and 5 bases, with 6 bases remaining between them. The CDR3 spells CASSSTNEQYF. CDR3 nucleotide sequence: TGTGCCAGCAGCTCAACCAACGAGCAGTACTTC.

The rearrangement joins TRBV21-1 to TRBJ1-4; the table's TRBD1 call for D was not verified on the DNA. TRBV21-1 is described as a pseudogene. The CDR3 is 17 amino acids. The CDR3 DNA sequence: TGTGCCAGCAGCACTCCCCGGGACAGGGAAGTCGATGAAAAACTGTTTTTT. Protein: CASSTPRDREVDEKLFF.

This clonotype was recorded a few times. This chain links TRBV4-3 with TRBJ1-2; D gene ambiguous. The CDR3 consists of 16 residues. The germline V gene has CDR1 LGHNA and CDR2 YSLEER. With 0 bases removed from V and 4 bases from J, the gap between germline ends came to 15 bases. The CDR3 is CASSQDLSGVPYGYTF. In DNA form, the CDR3 reads TGCGCCAGCAGCCAAGATCTCTCCGGAGTCCCCTATGGCTACACCTTC.

This clonotype turned up a few times. This chain joins TRBV7-3 and TRBJ2-5; the match to TRBD2 covers 15 bases. CDR3 length: 16 amino acids. V shed 5 bases, J shed 3 bases, and the junction held 4 bases outside the gene matches. Germline V gene sequence: CDR1 SGHTA, CDR2 FQGTGA. CDR3 coding DNA: TGTGCCAGCAGCCTACGGACTAGCGGGAGGGAAGAGACCCAGTACTTC. Translating gives CASSLRTSGREETQYF.

Only a few counts were recorded for this clonotype. The genes are TRBV12-3 or TRBV12-4 and TRBJ1-2; TRBD1 might be the D (5 bases). V shed 5 bases and J shed 3 bases, with 13 bases lying between them. CDR3 length: 14 amino acids. This chain's CDR3 is CASSAPGTYYGYTF. CDR3 bases: TGTGCCAGCAGTGCCCCCGGGACTTACTATGGCTACACCTTC.

This chain connects TRBV4-3 to TRBJ2-7; D remains unclear. V lost 4 bases to trimming and J lost 6 bases, with 10 bases between them. This CDR3 region has 12 residues. The germline CDR1 and CDR2 sequences are LGHNA and YSLEER. CDR3 in DNA: TGCGCCAGCAGCCTAGGGCTGGGCGAGCAGTACTTC. It is translated as CASSLGLGEQYF.

The genes are TRBV4-3 and TRBJ2-1; D is unresolved. Per the germline V gene, CDR1 is LGHNA and CDR2 is YSLEER. This CDR3 has 15 amino acids. Trimming left V 4 bases short and J 0 bases short, with 10 bases between. The CDR3 DNA is TGCGCCAGCAGCCTCGCCTGGAGCTCCTACAATGAGCAGTTCTTC. This encodes CASSLAWSSYNEQFF.

This clonotype showed up many times. The V gene is TRBV29-1, the J gene TRBJ1-1; TRBD1 aligns across 7 bases. The germline CDR1 and CDR2 sequences are SQVTM and ANQGSEA. The junction had 10 bases not matched to a gene; V was cut back by 6 bases and J by 3 bases. The CDR3 is made up of 14 amino acids. The chain's CDR3 is CSVELDRRDTEAFF. CDR3 nucleotide sequence: TGCAGCGTGGAACTGGACAGGCGGGACACTGAAGCTTTCTTT.

This clonotype was counted at least ten times. The rearrangement uses TRBV4-3 and TRBJ1-2; TRBD1 agrees at 7 bases. Germline V gives CDR1 LGHNA, CDR2 YSLEER. This CDR3 is built from 15 residues. V lost 4 bases and J lost 3; bases outside the gene matches: 8. CDR3 loop: CASSPNQGDYYGYTF. As DNA, the CDR3 is TGCGCCAGCAGCCCTAATCAGGGGGACTACTATGGCTACACCTTC.

This clonotype was recorded at least ten times. The chain recombines TRBV4-2 with TRBJ1-2, with TRBD1 matching 9 bases. The junction had 2 bases not matched to a gene; V was cut back by 1 base and J by 2 bases. The CDR3 has 15 residues. The V gene's germline CDR1 is LGHNA and CDR2 YNFKEQ. This chain's CDR3 is CASSQAGQGNYGYTF. CDR3 bases: TGTGCCAGCAGCCAAGCCGGACAGGGGAACTATGGCTACACCTTC.

A few counts support this clonotype. The chain carries TRBV4-1 and TRBJ1-1; no clear D gene. The CDR3 is 13 residues long. In germline, CDR1 is MGHRA, CDR2 YSYEKL. Trimming left V 3 bases short and J 0 bases short, with 5 bases between. The CDR3 loop is CASSHNVNTEAFF. The CDR3 nucleotides are TGCGCCAGCAGCCATAACGTGAACACTGAAGCTTTCTTT.

The chain joins TRBV9 to TRBJ2-2, with D unresolved. The germline CDR1 and CDR2 sequences are SGDLS and YYNGEE. The CDR3 length is 15 residues. Trimming removed 0 bases at V and 7 bases at J, with 13 bases between. CDR3 nucleotides: TGTGCCAGCAGCGTAGAATTCGGCCCCCTCGGGGAGCTGTTTTTT. It yields the protein CASSVEFGPLGELFF.

The chain links TRBV7-6 to TRBJ2-6; D might be TRBD2 (5 bases). The CDR3 contains 15 residues. The V end was cut by 6 bases, the J end by 0 bases, with 9 bases between. The germline V gene encodes CDR1 SGHVS and CDR2 FNYEAQ. The CDR3 DNA is TGTGCCAGCAGTATGGGGAGCTCTGGGGCCAACGTCCTGACTTTC. It encodes CASSMGSSGANVLTF.

This clonotype occurred a few times. The gene calls are TRBV12-5 and TRBJ2-7, with D possibly TRBD2 on 6 matching bases. The CDR3 totals 14 residues. The germline CDR1 and CDR2 sequences are LGHNT and FRNRAP. Trimming removed 3 bases at V and 7 bases at J, with 16 bases between. CDR3 amino acids: CASGFGGLNWEQYF. In DNA, the CDR3 is TGTGCTAGTGGTTTTGGGGGACTGAATTGGGAGCAGTACTTC. The whole variable domain, remainder taken from reference TRBV12-5 and TRBJ2-7, is DARVTQTPRHKVTEMGQEVTMRCQPILGHNTVFWYRQTMMQGLELLAYFRNRAPLDDSGMPKDRFSAEMPDATLATLKIQPSEPRDSAVYFCASGFGGLNWEQYFGPGTRLTVT.